This T cell receptor beta chain comes out of a study of blood T cells in healthy people across ages. Study-level results: Age advanced and TCR beta diversity per million T cells fell, roughly linearly. Unsorted PBMCs prevented conclusive naive versus antigen-experienced comparison.

This clonotype was counted between two and nine times. Its antigen remains unidentified. A second 7 to 11 cycle PCR used barcoded and J-beta primers. TCRdb fed the 5' RACE reads into MiXCR, producing one record per CDR3 protein. The sample records roughly 1,500,000 distinct CDR3 sequences, approximately 40% being singletons. V lost 5 bases to trimming and J lost 2 bases, with 9 bases between them. The CDR3 spans 13 residues. From germline, CDR1 is MNHEY and CDR2 SVGAGI. The chain joins TRBV6-5 to TRBJ1-2; D is undetermined. The TCR sequence derives from a young woman in good health. Input material: blood. The CDR3 loop is CASSRHVNYGYTF. CDR3 in DNA: TGTGCCAGCAGTAGACACGTGAACTATGGCTACACCTTC.